This TCR beta chain was captured in a study of blood T cells in healthy people across ages. The authors ran a second PCR of roughly 6 to 12 cycles using a sample-barcoded 5' primer and a J-beta primer mix. Each CDR3 protein gets one entry after TCRdb re-called the 5' RACE reads with MiXCR. The sample carries some 1.4 million distinct CDR3 sequences, 42% recorded once. The origin of this receptor is a young woman in good health. The sample was blood.

The CDR3 here is CASSLGLAGAYNEQYF. CDR3 bases: TGTGCCAGCAGCTTAGGACTAGCGGGCGCCTACAATGAGCAGTACTTC. This chain links TRBV7-9 with TRBJ2-1; 10 bases are shared with TRBD2. The J call is uncertain, as TRBJ2-7 better fits the DNA end. CDR1 is SEHNR, CDR2 FQNEAQ, per germline (reference sequence). The CDR3 extends over 16 amino acids.